These 6 T cell receptor beta chains were all obtained from the same sample, sequenced in a study of T-cell memory formation after mild COVID-19. TCRdb re-derived calls from the 5' RACE reads in MiXCR, one entry per CDR3 protein. The sample gives fewer than 500,000 distinct CDR3 sequences, roughly 25% of which show up once; approximately 13% is in the top ten. Sequenced sample: PBMCs or a T cell subset sorted from them (not recorded which). These receptors all come from an adult woman who had mild COVID-19 (a few samples of this study predate the infection). Cell type and time point are not known.

V and J are TRBV25-1 and TRBJ2-1; D perhaps matches TRBD2 (7 bases). Germline V gene sequence: CDR1 MGHDK, CDR2 SYGVNS. V was cut by 3 bases and J by 2 bases, with 26 bases left in between. The CDR3 consists of 20 residues. The CDR3 is CASSDPLTGDVGGAYNEQFF. CDR3 DNA: TGTGCCAGCAGTGACCCCCTGACAGGTGATGTTGGGGGGGCCTACAATGAGCAGTTCTTC.

This rearrangement joins TRBV7-9 to TRBJ2-3, with D possibly TRBD1 on 5 matching bases. From germline, CDR1 is SEHNR and CDR2 FQNEAQ (reference sequence). V shed 1 base and J shed 0 bases, with 8 bases lying between them. The CDR3 is 15 residues long. The CDR3 protein is CASSLEAGSTDTQYF. CDR3 coding DNA: TGTGCCAGCAGCTTAGAGGCAGGGAGCACAGATACGCAGTATTTT.

This clonotype has only a few counts. The J gene is TRBJ2-5, the V gene TRBV9; 9 bases line up with TRBD2. The germline gives CDR1 SGDLS, CDR2 YYNGEE. The CDR3 sequence is 14 residues long. The trim removed 3 bases at V and 2 bases at J, leaving 2 bases unmatched. As DNA, the CDR3 is TGTGCCAGCAGCGCGACTAGCGGACAAGAGACCCAGTACTTC. Amino acids: CASSATSGQETQYF.

The chain has TRBV12-3 or TRBV12-4 and TRBJ1-1; D remains unclear. CDR3 length: 11 residues. Trimming took 6 bases from V and 9 from J, leaving 11 bases between them. Here the CDR3 reads CASSGSSQAFF. The CDR3 coding sequence is TGTGCCAGCAGCGGGTCTTCCCAAGCTTTCTTT.

This clonotype appeared a few times. The junction does not match germline at one end; this may be a read error. The chain combines TRBV5-6 with TRBJ1-3; D is uncertain. Germline CDR1 reads SGHDT; CDR2 reads YYEEEE. The CDR3 is 17 amino acids. CDR3 nucleotide sequence: TGTGCCAGCAGTTTGGATGTTGGGAGATTTACTGGAAACACCATATATTTT. Translation: CASSLDVGRFTGNTIYF. The full variable domain, completed using reference TRBV5-6 and TRBJ1-3, is DAGVTQSPTHLIKTRGQQVTLRCSPKSGHDTVSWYQQALGQGPQFIFQYYEEEERQRGNFPDRFSGHQFPNYSSELNVNALLLGDSALYLCASSLDVGRFTGNTIYFGEGSWLTVV.

This clonotype was seen only a few times. V is TRBV5-1 and J is TRBJ2-7; D may be TRBD2 (5 bases). The CDR3 length is 14 residues. Trimming pared 4 bases from V and 1 base from J, leaving 12 bases between. Germline-derived CDR1 and CDR2 are SGHRS and YFSETQ. The DNA of the CDR3 is TGCGCCAGCAGCAGTTACCGGGGTTCCTACGAGCAGTACTTC. Amino acids: CASSSYRGSYEQYF.